The 18 T cell receptor beta chains presented below share a single source sample, sequenced in a study of blood T cell repertoires in COVID-19 (dated by TCRdb to about 2020). Libraries were constructed by the immunoSEQ multiplex PCR assay. Held by TCRdb, this immuneACCESS table contains in-frame sequences only and omits some clones. Under half of the omission traces to an unresolved V gene where checked; the cause of the rest is unknown. In all, the sample holds over 130,000 clones, and 80% to 90% of those were seen once. The ten largest make up roughly 3.3% of the sample. The sequenced material came from peripheral blood. These receptors were taken from a man aged 65 to 85 with acute or convalescent COVID-19.

The chain is built from TRBV29-1 and TRBJ1-1; perhaps TRBD1 as D (5 bases). Between the trimmed V and J ends, which lost 3 bases and 5 bases, there was a span of 7 bases. The CDR3 has 11 amino acids. Germline CDR1 is SQVTM and CDR2 is ANQGSEA. The CDR3 spells CSVDRDTEAFF. In DNA, the CDR3 is TGCAGCGTTGACAGGGATACTGAAGCTTTCTTT.

The rearrangement joins TRBV7-2 to TRBJ1-5, with D uncertain. The V and J ends lost 4 bases and 9 bases respectively, with 10 bases between them. Germline V CDR1 and CDR2: SGHTA, FQGNSA. The CDR3 is made up of 12 amino acids. The CDR3 DNA reads TGTGCCAGCAGCTCCATTTACGGGCCCCAGCATTTT. Protein product: CASSSIYGPQHF.

This clone was recorded many times. This chain connects TRBV6-5 to TRBJ2-6; tentative D call: TRBD1 (5 bases). The CDR3 covers 15 residues. V was pared by 6 bases and J by 4 bases, with 13 bases between. CDR1 is MNHEY, CDR2 SVGAGI, per germline. CDR3 in amino acids: CASSYSGSGANVLTF. CDR3 coding DNA: TGTGCCAGCAGCTATTCAGGGTCGGGGGCCAACGTCCTGACTTTC.

CDR3 loop: CASRTSGGTYNEQFF. DNA for the CDR3: TGTGCCAGCAGAACTAGCGGGGGCACCTACAATGAGCAGTTCTTC. J is TRBJ2-1 and V is TRBV7-2, with 11 bases lining up with TRBD2. V shed 6 bases and J 2 bases; nucleotides not matched to a gene: 3. From germline, CDR1 is SGHTA and CDR2 FQGNSA. This CDR3 is 15 amino acids long.

The V gene is TRBV19, the J gene TRBJ1-1; no firm D call. Germline CDR1 reads LNHDA; CDR2 reads SQIVND (reference sequence). The CDR3 runs 14 residues. Trimming removed 5 bases from V and 6 bases from J, with 16 bases in between. The CDR3: CASSASQVVAEAFF. The CDR3 DNA is TGTGCCAGTAGTGCCTCCCAAGTAGTCGCTGAAGCTTTCTTT.

The rearrangement uses TRBV7-2 and TRBJ2-1; 10 nucleotides agree with TRBD2. The J segment lost 3 bases and the V segment lost 4 bases, leaving 9 bases of the junction unmatched. In germline, CDR1 is SGHTA, CDR2 FQGNSA. The CDR3 length is 17 residues. CDR3 nucleotides: TGTGCCAGCAGCTCCCACCCTACTAGCGGGAACTACAATGAGCAGTTCTTC. Its translation: CASSSHPTSGNYNEQFF. Full variable domain (rest looked up from reference TRBV7-2 and TRBJ2-1): GAGVSQSPSNKVTEKGKDVELRCDPISGHTALYWYRQSLGQGLEFLIYFQGNSAPDKSGLPSDRFSAERTGGSVSTLTIQRTQQEDSAVYLCASSSHPTSGNYNEQFFGPGTRLTVL.

This chain uses TRBV28 with TRBJ1-1; 8 positions agree with TRBD1. The CDR3 is made up of 14 amino acids. Germline assignment: CDR1 MDHEN and CDR2 SYDVKM. V was pared by 4 bases and J by 10 bases, with 11 bases of the junction left unmatched. The CDR3 DNA reads as TGTGCCAGCAGTTCCCCGACAGGGGCCGGTGGAGCTTTCTTT. Translating it yields CASSSPTGAGGAFF.

The chain couples TRBV4-3 to TRBJ2-1; 7 bases line up with TRBD2. Germline lookup yields CDR1 LGHNA and CDR2 YSLEER. Losses at the gene ends were 3 bases for V and 5 bases for J; bases not matched to a gene: 4. The CDR3 spans 14 residues. DNA of the CDR3: TGCGCCAGCAGCCATTGGCTAGCGGACAATGAGCAGTTCTTC. Translating gives CASSHWLADNEQFF.

The chain employs TRBV7-9 and TRBJ2-7; the D is unclear. Germline V gene lookup returns CDR1 SEHNR and CDR2 FQNEAQ (reference sequence). The CDR3 consists of 12 residues. V was cut by 5 bases and J by 2 bases, with 7 bases left in between. CDR3 sequence reads: CASSITTYEQYF. Written as DNA, the CDR3 is TGTGCCAGCAGCATCACAACCTACGAGCAGTACTTC.

The V and J genes are TRBV30 and TRBJ1-2, with D possibly being TRBD1 (6 bases). Looked up from germline, CDR1 is GTSNPN and CDR2 is SVGIG (reference sequence). The CDR3 length is 14 residues. Trimming took off 2 bases at V and 2 bases at J, with 12 bases between the two ends. CDR3 DNA: TGTGCCTGGAGTCCAACAGGGCCCAACTATGGCTACACCTTC. Protein product: CAWSPTGPNYGYTF.

The rearrangement uses TRBV4-3 and TRBJ2-3; D call uncertain. This CDR3 has 15 residues. The germline CDR1 and CDR2 sequences are LGHNA and YSLEER. V gave up 0 bases and J gave up 4 bases, with 11 bases separating them. This CDR3 reads CASSQDRRGADTQYF. DNA for the CDR3: TGCGCCAGCAGCCAAGATCGGCGCGGCGCAGATACGCAGTATTTT.

This chain links TRBV29-1 with TRBJ2-7, with D perhaps matching TRBD1 (5 bases). The CDR3 is made up of 12 amino acids. CDR1 SQVTM and CDR2 ANQGSEA come from the germline V gene. The V and J ends lost 4 bases and 2 bases respectively, with 9 bases between them. The CDR3: CSVAQGPYEQYF. The CDR3 nucleotides are TGCAGCGTTGCTCAGGGCCCCTACGAGCAGTACTTC.

This clone showed up many times. The germline gene is not matched at one end of the junction; a read error may be the cause. The rearrangement uses TRBV5-1 and TRBJ2-2; D is perhaps TRBD2 (6 bases). Germline V CDR1 and CDR2: SGHRS, YFSETQ. The CDR3 sequence is 16 residues long. The CDR3 reads CASSLAPGSGTGELFF. In nucleotides, the CDR3 is TGCGCCAGCAGTTTGGCCCCCGGGAGCGGTACCGGGGAGCTGTTTTTT.

The rearrangement joins TRBV28 to TRBJ1-5; 7 bases are a match to TRBD1. V shed 5 bases and J 4 bases; nucleotides not matched to a gene: 8. CDR3 length: 15 amino acids. The germline V gene encodes CDR1 MDHEN and CDR2 SYDVKM. For the CDR3, the DNA is TGTGCCAGCAGTGTGATGGCAGGGGGAAATCAGCCCCAGCATTTT. Translation: CASSVMAGGNQPQHF.

This clone has a single count. This sequence joins TRBV6-5 and TRBJ2-2; 8 bases agree with TRBD1. Germline CDR1 and CDR2: MNHEY and SVGAGI. The CDR3 extends over 15 amino acids. After removal of 5 bases from V and 5 bases from J, the junction contained 7 bases not matched to a gene. The CDR3: CASSKRTGSTGELFF. CDR3 bases: TGTGCCAGCAGTAAAAGGACAGGGAGTACCGGGGAGCTGTTTTTT.

V and J are TRBV11-3 and TRBJ2-2; TRBD2 is a possible D gene (6 bases). Trimming left V 1 base short and J 4 bases short, with 7 bases between. Germline V CDR1 and CDR2: SGHNT, YENEEA. This CDR3 spans 14 amino acids. CDR3 loop: CASSLAGGTGELFF. In DNA form, the CDR3 reads TGTGCCAGCAGCTTAGCCGGGGGCACCGGGGAGCTGTTTTTT.

The chain combines TRBV27 with TRBJ2-1, with 7 bases matching TRBD2. Germline CDR1 MNHEY, CDR2 SMNVEV (reference sequence). V shed 0 bases and J 6 bases; nucleotides not matched to a gene: 8. The length of the CDR3 is 16 residues. CDR3 sequence: CASSLSPSGWGNEQFF. CDR3 coding DNA: TGTGCCAGCAGTTTATCGCCTAGCGGTTGGGGCAATGAGCAGTTCTTC.

J is TRBJ2-1 and V is TRBV7-9, with 11 positions matching TRBD2. The CDR3 is 19 amino acids. Germline V CDR1 and CDR2: SEHNR, FQNEAQ (reference sequence). V lost 0 bases to trimming and J lost 2 bases; unmatched junction nucleotides: 9. This chain's CDR3 is CASSLAPLLAGGPYNEQFF. The CDR3 region has the DNA TGTGCCAGCAGCTTAGCCCCCCTCCTAGCGGGAGGCCCCTACAATGAGCAGTTCTTC.